What follows are 4 T cell receptor beta chains derived from one specimen sequenced in a study of blood T cell repertoires in COVID-19. Produced via immunoSEQ multiplex PCR; TCRdb's table is partial and in-frame only. The profile covers approximately 400,000 clones, with approximately 89% appearing a single time and approximately 1.2% taken by the ten largest. The sequenced sample was PBMCs or T cells enriched from blood (not recorded which). The origin of the receptors is a man younger than 40 who had recovered from COVID-19.

The J gene is TRBJ1-4, the V gene TRBV5-1; D might be TRBD1 (5 bases). This CDR3 is built from 14 residues. V was trimmed by 0 bases and J by 4 bases, leaving 7 bases between them. Per germline, CDR1 SGHRS and CDR2 YFSETQ. The CDR3 nucleotides read TGCGCCAGCAGCTTGGAGGGGATTAATGAAAAACTGTTTTTT. Residues: CASSLEGINEKLFF.

The DNA of the CDR3 is TGTGCCAGCAGCTATTCGACAGCCTACGGCTACACCTTC. This gives the protein CASSYSTAYGYTF. The V call is TRBV7-2, the J call TRBJ1-2; D is perhaps TRBD1 (5 bases). Per the germline V gene, CDR1 is SGHTA and CDR2 is FQGNSA. The V and J ends lost 4 bases and 8 bases respectively, with 14 bases between them. The CDR3 is 13 amino acids.

The gene calls are TRBV9 and TRBJ1-1; D call uncertain. This CDR3 is built from 16 residues. Trimming took off 0 bases at V and 8 bases at J, with 20 bases between the two ends. Germline V gene lookup returns CDR1 SGDLS and CDR2 YYNGEE. The CDR3 loop is CASSVDIPARLEEAFF. CDR3 sequence (DNA): TGTGCCAGCAGCGTAGACATCCCGGCGAGGTTAGAAGAAGCTTTCTTT.

The gene calls are TRBV13 and TRBJ2-7, with TRBD2 identical over 7 bases. Germline CDR1 and CDR2: PRHDT and FYEKMQ (reference sequence). The CDR3 runs to 15 residues. After removal of 0 bases from V and 0 bases from J, the junction contained 2 bases not matched to a gene. The CDR3 bases are TGTGCCAGCAGCTTAGGGGCGGGGGTCTCCTACGAGCAGTACTTC. It translates to CASSLGAGVSYEQYF.